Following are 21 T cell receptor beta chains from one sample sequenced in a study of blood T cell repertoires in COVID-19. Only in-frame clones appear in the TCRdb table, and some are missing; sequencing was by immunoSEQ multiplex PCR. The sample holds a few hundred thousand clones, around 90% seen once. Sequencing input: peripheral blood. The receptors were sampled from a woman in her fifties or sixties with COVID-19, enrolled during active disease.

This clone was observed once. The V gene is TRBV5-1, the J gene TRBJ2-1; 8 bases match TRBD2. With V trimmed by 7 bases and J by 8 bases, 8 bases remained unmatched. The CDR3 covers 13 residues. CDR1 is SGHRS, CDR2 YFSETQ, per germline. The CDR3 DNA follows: TGCGCCAGCTCCGGGGGGGGGCGGGATGAGCAGTTCTTC. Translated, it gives CASSGGGRDEQFF.

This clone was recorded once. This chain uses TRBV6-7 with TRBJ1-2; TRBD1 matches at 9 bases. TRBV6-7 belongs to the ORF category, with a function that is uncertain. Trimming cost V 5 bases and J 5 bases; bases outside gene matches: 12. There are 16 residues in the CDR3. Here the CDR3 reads CASSRTGDGSWYGYTF. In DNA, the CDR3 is TGTGCCAGCAGTAGGACAGGGGACGGTTCGTGGTATGGCTACACCTTC.

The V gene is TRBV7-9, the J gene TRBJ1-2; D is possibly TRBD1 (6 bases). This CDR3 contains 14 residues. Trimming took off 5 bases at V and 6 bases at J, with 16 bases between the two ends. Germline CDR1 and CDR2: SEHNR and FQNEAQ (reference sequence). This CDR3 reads CASSVGQYEDGYTF. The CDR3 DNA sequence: TGTGCCAGCAGCGTAGGACAGTATGAGGATGGCTACACCTTC. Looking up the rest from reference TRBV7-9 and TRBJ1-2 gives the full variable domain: DTGVSQNPRHKITKRGQNVTFRCDPISEHNRLYWYRQTLGQGPEFLTYFQNEAQLEKSRLLSDRFSAERPKGSFSTLEIQRTEQGDSAMYLCASSVGQYEDGYTFGSGTRLTVV.

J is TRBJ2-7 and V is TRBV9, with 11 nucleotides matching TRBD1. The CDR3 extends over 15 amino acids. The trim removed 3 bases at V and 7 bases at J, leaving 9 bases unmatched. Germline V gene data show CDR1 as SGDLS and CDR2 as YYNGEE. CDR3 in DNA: TGTGCCAGCAGCGGTTTTGGACAGGGGGCGGAAGAGCAGTACTTC. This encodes CASSGFGQGAEEQYF. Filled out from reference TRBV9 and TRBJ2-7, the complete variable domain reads DSGVTQTPKHLITATGQRVTLRCSPRSGDLSVYWYQQSLDQGLQFLIQYYNGEERAKGNILERFSAQQFPDLHSELNLSSLELGDSALYFCASSGFGQGAEEQYFGPGTRLTVT.

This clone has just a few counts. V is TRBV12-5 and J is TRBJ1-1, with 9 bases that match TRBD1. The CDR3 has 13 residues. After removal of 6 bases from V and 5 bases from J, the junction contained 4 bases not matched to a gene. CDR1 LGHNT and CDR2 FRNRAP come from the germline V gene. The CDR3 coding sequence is TGTGCTAGTGGATCCGACAGGGGGACTGAAGCTTTCTTT. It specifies CASGSDRGTEAFF.

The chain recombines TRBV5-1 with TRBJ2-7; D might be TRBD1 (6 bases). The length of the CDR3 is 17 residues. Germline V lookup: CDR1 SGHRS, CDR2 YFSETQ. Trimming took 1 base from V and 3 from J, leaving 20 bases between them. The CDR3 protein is CASSLRASVGGIYEQYF. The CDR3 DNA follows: TGCGCCAGCAGCTTGCGGGCATCGGTAGGGGGAATCTACGAGCAGTACTTC.

The CDR3 loop reads CASSKENGREGTEAFF. CDR3 DNA: TGTGCCAGCAGCAAAGAAAATGGCAGGGAAGGGACTGAAGCTTTCTTT. The chain employs TRBV21-1 and TRBJ1-1; the table's D call of TRBD1 was not tested on the DNA. TRBV21-1 is given as a pseudogene. This CDR3 region has 16 residues.

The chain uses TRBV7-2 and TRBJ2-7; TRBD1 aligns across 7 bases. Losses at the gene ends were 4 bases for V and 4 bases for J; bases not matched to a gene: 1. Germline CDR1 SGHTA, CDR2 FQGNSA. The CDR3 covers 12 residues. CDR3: CASSSGQYEQYF. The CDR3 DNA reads TGTGCCAGCAGCTCGGGACAGTACGAGCAGTACTTC.

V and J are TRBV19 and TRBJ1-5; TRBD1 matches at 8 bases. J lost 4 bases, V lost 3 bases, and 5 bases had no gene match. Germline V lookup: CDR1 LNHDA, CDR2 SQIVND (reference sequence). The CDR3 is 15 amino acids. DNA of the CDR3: TGTGCCAGTAGTATCGGGGACAGGTCTAATCAGCCCCAGCATTTT. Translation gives CASSIGDRSNQPQHF.

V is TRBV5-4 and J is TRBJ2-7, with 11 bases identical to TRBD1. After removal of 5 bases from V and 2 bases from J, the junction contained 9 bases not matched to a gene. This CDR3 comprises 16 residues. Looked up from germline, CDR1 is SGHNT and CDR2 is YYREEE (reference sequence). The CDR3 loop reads CASSQGQGANPYEQYF. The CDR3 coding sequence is TGTGCCAGCAGTCAAGGACAGGGGGCTAATCCCTACGAGCAGTACTTC.

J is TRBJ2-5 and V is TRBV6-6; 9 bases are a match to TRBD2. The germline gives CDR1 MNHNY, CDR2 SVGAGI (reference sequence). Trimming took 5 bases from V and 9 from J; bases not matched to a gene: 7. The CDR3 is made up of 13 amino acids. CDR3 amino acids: CASSRREGGAQYF. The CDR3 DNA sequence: TGTGCCAGCAGTCGGCGGGAGGGGGGGGCCCAGTACTTC.

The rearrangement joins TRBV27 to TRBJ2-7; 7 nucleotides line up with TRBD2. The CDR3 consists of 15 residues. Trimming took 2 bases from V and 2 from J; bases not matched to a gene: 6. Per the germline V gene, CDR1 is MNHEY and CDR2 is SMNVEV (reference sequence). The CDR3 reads CASSLASSGAYEQYF. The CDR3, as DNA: TGTGCCAGCAGTTTAGCGTCTAGCGGAGCCTACGAGCAGTACTTC.

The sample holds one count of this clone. DNA for the CDR3: TGTGCCAGCAGTGAAGGTTTAGTGGCTAGCGGGAGGGGACAGTTCTTC. Translation gives CASSEGLVASGRGQFF. The J gene is TRBJ2-1, the V gene TRBV6-1, with 12 bases aligning to TRBD2. Germline loops: CDR1 MNHNS, CDR2 SASEGT. The CDR3 totals 16 residues. The J segment lost 13 bases and the V segment lost 1 base, leaving 11 bases of the junction unmatched.

CDR3 in amino acids: CASSPIMTGGNYGYTF. The CDR3, as DNA: TGTGCCAGCAGCCCAATCATGACAGGGGGGAACTATGGCTACACCTTC. This rearrangement joins TRBV11-2 to TRBJ1-2, with 9 bases matching TRBD1. Germline V CDR1 and CDR2: SGHAT, FQNNGV. Losses at the gene ends were 5 bases for V and 2 bases for J; bases not matched to a gene: 9. This CDR3 is built from 16 residues. The complete variable domain, with remaining parts taken from reference TRBV11-2 and TRBJ1-2, reads EAGVAQSPRYKIIEKRQSVAFWCNPISGHATLYWYQQILGQGPKLLIQFQNNGVVDDSQLPKDRFSAERLKGVDSTLKIQPAKLEDSAVYLCASSPIMTGGNYGYTFGSGTRLTVV.

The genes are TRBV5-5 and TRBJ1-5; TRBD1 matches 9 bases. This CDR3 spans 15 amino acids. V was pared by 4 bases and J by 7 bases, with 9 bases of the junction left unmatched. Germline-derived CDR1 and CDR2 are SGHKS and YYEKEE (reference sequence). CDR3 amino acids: CASSDQQGAKQPQHF. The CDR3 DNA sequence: TGTGCCAGCAGCGACCAACAGGGGGCGAAACAGCCCCAGCATTTT.

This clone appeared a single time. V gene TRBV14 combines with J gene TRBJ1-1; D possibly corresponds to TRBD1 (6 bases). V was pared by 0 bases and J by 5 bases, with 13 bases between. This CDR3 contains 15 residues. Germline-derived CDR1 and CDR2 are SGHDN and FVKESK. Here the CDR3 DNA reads TGTGCCAGCAGCCAAGAGGGCTTCAGGGGAACTGAAGCTTTCTTT. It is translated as CASSQEGFRGTEAFF. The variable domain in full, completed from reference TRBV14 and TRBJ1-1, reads EAGVTQFPSHSVIEKGQTVTLRCDPISGHDNLYWYRRVMGKEIKFLLHFVKESKQDESGMPNNRFLAERTGGTYSTLKVQPAELEDSGVYFCASSQEGFRGTEAFFGQGTRLTVV.

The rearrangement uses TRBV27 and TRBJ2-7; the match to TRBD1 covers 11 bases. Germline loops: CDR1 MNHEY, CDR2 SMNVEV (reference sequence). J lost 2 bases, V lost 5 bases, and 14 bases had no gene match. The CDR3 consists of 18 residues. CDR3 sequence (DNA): TGTGCCAGCAGTACCCGGACAGGGGGCCCCGAAGGTCCCTACGAGCAGTACTTC. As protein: CASSTRTGGPEGPYEQYF.

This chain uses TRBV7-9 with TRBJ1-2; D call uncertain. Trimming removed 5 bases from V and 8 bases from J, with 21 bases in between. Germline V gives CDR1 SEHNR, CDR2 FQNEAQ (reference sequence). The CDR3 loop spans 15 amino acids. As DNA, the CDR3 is TGTGCCAGCAGCCCGACTCAAACTACGAAGGAAGGCTACACCTTC. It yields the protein CASSPTQTTKEGYTF.

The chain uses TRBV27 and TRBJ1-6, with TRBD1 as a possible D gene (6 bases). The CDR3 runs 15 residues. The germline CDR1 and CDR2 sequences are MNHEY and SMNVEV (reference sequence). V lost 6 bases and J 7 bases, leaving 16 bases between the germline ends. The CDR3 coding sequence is TGTGCCAGCAGACTATGGGACACAGGGAATTCACCCCTCCACTTT. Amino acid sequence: CASRLWDTGNSPLHF.

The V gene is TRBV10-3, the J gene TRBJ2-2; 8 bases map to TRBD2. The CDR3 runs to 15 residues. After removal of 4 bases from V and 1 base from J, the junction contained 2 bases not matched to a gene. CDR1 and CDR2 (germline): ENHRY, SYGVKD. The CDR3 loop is CAISAAGVNTGELFF. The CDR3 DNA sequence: TGTGCCATCAGTGCAGCGGGGGTGAACACCGGGGAGCTGTTTTTT.

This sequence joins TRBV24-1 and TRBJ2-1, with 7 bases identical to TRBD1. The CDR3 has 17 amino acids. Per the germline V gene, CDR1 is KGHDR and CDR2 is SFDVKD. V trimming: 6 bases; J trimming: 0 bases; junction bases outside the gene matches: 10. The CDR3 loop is CATSPTTGQSSYNEQFF. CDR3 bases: TGTGCCACCAGTCCAACCACGGGACAGAGCTCCTACAATGAGCAGTTCTTC.